This paragraph covers one TCR beta chain sequence. The sample belongs to a study of blood T cell repertoires in COVID-19. Looking at the study overall: The samples span acute and convalescent COVID-19 from the United States, Italy and Spain. T cells, B-cell-depleted T cells, or PBMCs provided the cDNA or gDNA that served as material.

The CDR3 has 13 residues. In germline, CDR1 is SEHNR, CDR2 FQNEAQ (reference sequence). Unmatched junction bases numbered 3, after V lost 5 bases and J lost 8 bases. Authors' data handling: The assay estimated nucleated cells by amplifying reference gene primers. Measured with immunoSEQ multiplex PCR; TCRdb has only the in-frame clones, and not every one. V and J calls and clone size come straight from that table; D and trimming were deduced from the DNA. The table has more than 95,000 clones, approximately 72% seen once. The V call is TRBV7-9, the J call TRBJ1-6, with TRBD1 identical over 7 bases. The specimen was peripheral blood. This receptor was identified in an older woman with acute or convalescent COVID-19. The CDR3 region has the DNA TGTGCCAGCAGCGGGACAGCTTATTCACCCCTCCACTTT. Its translation is CASSGTAYSPLHF.